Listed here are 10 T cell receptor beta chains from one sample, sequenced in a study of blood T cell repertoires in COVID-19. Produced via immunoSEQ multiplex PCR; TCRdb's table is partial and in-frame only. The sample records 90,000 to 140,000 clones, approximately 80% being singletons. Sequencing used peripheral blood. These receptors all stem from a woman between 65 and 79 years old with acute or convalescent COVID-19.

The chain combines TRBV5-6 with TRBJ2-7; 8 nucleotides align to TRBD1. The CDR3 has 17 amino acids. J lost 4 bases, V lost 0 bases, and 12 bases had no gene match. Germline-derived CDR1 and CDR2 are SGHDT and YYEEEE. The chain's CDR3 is CASSLGGPRQGFYEQYF. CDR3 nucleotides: TGTGCCAGCAGCTTGGGGGGGCCCCGACAGGGGTTTTACGAGCAGTACTTC.

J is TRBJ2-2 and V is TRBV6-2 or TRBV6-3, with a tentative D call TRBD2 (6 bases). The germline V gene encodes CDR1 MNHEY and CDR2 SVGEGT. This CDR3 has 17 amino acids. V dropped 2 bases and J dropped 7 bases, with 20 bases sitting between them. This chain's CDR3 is CASSYLTRLGASGELFF. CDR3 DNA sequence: TGTGCCAGCAGTTACCTTACTCGACTAGGGGCCAGCGGGGAGCTGTTTTTT.

The CDR3 coding sequence is TGTGCCAGCAGATCCGGGACAGGGGAATGGACGGCTGAAGCTTTCTTT. The encoded protein is CASRSGTGEWTAEAFF. The rearrangement uses TRBV27 and TRBJ1-1; 10 bases line up with TRBD1. Germline CDR1 MNHEY, CDR2 SMNVEV (reference sequence). The CDR3 runs to 16 residues. V trimming: 6 bases; J trimming: 6 bases; junction bases outside the gene matches: 13.

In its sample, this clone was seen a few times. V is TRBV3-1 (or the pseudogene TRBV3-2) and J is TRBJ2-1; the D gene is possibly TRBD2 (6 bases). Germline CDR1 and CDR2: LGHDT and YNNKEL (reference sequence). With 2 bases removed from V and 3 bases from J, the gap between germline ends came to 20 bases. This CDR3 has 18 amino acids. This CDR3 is CASSQIGYSGLIYNEQFF. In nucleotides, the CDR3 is TGTGCCAGCAGCCAAATTGGTTATAGCGGCTTAATCTACAATGAGCAGTTCTTC.

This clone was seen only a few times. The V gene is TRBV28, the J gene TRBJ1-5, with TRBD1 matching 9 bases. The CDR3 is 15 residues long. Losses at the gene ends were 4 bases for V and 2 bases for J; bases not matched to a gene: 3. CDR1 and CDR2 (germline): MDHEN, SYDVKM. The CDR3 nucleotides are TGTGCCAGCAGTTACAGGGGGCTGGGCAATCAGCCCCAGCATTTT. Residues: CASSYRGLGNQPQHF.

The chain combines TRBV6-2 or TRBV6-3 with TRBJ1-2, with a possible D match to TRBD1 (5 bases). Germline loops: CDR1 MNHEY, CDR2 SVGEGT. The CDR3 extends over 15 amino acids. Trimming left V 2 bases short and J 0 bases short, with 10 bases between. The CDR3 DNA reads TGTGCCAGCAGTTACCGGCGGACATCTAACTATGGCTACACCTTC. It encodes CASSYRRTSNYGYTF.

This chain's CDR3 is CASSFLGDSNQPQHF. For the CDR3, the DNA is TGCGCCAGCAGCTTCCTGGGCGATAGCAATCAGCCCCAGCATTTT. The chain combines TRBV5-1 with TRBJ1-5; D is undetermined. With 2 bases removed from V and 0 bases from J, the gap between germline ends came to 9 bases. The CDR3 loop spans 15 amino acids. Germline V gene sequence: CDR1 SGHRS, CDR2 YFSETQ.

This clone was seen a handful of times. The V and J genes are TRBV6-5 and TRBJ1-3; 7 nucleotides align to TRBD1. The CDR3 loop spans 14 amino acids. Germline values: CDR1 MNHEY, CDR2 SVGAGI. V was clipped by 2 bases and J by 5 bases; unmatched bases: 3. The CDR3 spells CASSYRDSRNTIYF. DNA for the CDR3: TGTGCCAGCAGTTACCGGGACAGTCGAAACACCATATATTTT.

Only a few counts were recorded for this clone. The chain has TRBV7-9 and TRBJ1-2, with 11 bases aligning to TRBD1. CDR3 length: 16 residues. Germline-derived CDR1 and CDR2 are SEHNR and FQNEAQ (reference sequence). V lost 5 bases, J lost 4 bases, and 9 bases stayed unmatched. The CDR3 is CASSLGQGVLGYGYTF. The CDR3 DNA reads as TGTGCCAGCAGCCTGGGACAGGGGGTCCTAGGCTATGGCTACACCTTC.

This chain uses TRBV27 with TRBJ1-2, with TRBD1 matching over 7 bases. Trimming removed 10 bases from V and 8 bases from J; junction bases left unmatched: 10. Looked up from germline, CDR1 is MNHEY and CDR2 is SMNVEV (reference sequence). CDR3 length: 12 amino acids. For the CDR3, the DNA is TGTGCCAAGGGACAGAGGGCGTGGGGCTACACCTTC. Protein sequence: CAKGQRAWGYTF.